One sample yielded the 8 T cell receptor beta chains listed below, sequenced in a study of T cells in Graves' hyperthyroidism and ophthalmopathy. Amplified TCR beta CDR3 regions came from RNA transcripts. First-round RT-PCR with HTBI primers amplified the TCR CDR3 region. TCRdb independently ran MiXCR on the multiplex PCR reads; one entry per CDR3 protein. The sample carries roughly 350,000 distinct CDR3 sequences, about 14% recorded once. Sequenced material: blood. The origin of the receptors is a woman in her twenties or thirties with Graves' ophthalmopathy.

The V gene is TRBV2, the J gene TRBJ2-7; 9 positions agree with TRBD1. V dropped 8 bases and J dropped 3; count of bases not matched to a gene: 11. CDR1 is SNHLY, CDR2 FYNNEI, per germline. The CDR3 spans 15 residues. The CDR3, as DNA: TGTGCCAGCCAGGTCGGGACAGGGCTCTTCTACGAGCAGTACTTC. As protein: CASQVGTGLFYEQYF.

This clonotype was seen many times. V and J are TRBV28 and TRBJ1-6; D not certain. In germline, CDR1 is MDHEN, CDR2 SYDVKM. The CDR3 is 13 residues long. V lost 6 bases, J lost 8 bases, and 11 bases lay in between. CDR3 protein: CASSLPGDSPLHF. As DNA, the CDR3 is TGTGCCAGCAGCTTACCCGGAGATTCACCCCTCCACTTT.

The chain uses TRBV13 and TRBJ2-1, with 12 bases fitting TRBD2. Germline assignment: CDR1 PRHDT and CDR2 FYEKMQ (reference sequence). The V and J ends lost 4 bases and 3 bases, in that order; junction bases with no gene match: 4. The CDR3 is 16 amino acids. The DNA for the CDR3 is TGTGCCAGCAGCTCTAGCGGGGGGGCGGGCTACAATGAGCAGTTCTTC. Protein: CASSSSGGAGYNEQFF.

This clonotype was detected ten times or more. V usage is TRBV7-9 and J usage is TRBJ1-5; D is uncertain. CDR3 length equals 14 residues. CDR1 is SEHNR, CDR2 FQNEAQ, per germline (reference sequence). V lost 4 bases and J lost 5, with 12 bases in between. CDR3 bases: TGTGCCAGCAGCTCCCTCTACGGACATCAGCCCCAGCATTTT. This encodes CASSSLYGHQPQHF.

This clonotype was observed many times. The genes are TRBV5-1 and TRBJ2-7; D is unresolved. Per germline, CDR1 SGHRS and CDR2 YFSETQ. V lost 2 bases and J lost 0, with 9 bases in between. The CDR3 spans 14 residues. For the CDR3, the DNA is TGCGCCAGCAGCTTTGGCTATCCCTCCTACGAGCAGTACTTC. Translated: CASSFGYPSYEQYF. The full variable domain, with the rest looked up from reference TRBV5-1 and TRBJ2-7, is KAGVTQTPRYLIKTRGQQVTLSCSPISGHRSVSWYQQTPGQGLQFLFEYFSETQRNKGNFPGRFSGRQFSNSRSEMNVSTLELGDSALYLCASSFGYPSYEQYFGPGTRLTVT.

This clonotype appeared a few times. The genes are TRBV14 and TRBJ1-2; 12 positions match TRBD1. Germline V gene lookup returns CDR1 SGHDN and CDR2 FVKESK. This CDR3 is 18 amino acids long. V was clipped by 1 base and J by 3 bases; unmatched bases: 9. Here the CDR3 DNA reads TGTGCCAGCAGCCAAGGCCGGGACAGGGGGCGCTGGGACTATGGCTACACCTTC. It encodes CASSQGRDRGRWDYGYTF.

This chain connects TRBV7-2 to TRBJ2-3, with 8 bases identical to TRBD2. Germline assignment: CDR1 SGHTA and CDR2 FQGNSA. The CDR3 length is 23 residues. V gave up 5 bases and J gave up 6 bases; unmatched junction bases: 34. The CDR3 region has the DNA TGTGCCAGCAGCCGCCAGCGGGGGCGCATATGGAGAAAAAAAAACTTCTCTTTGGATACGCAGTATTTT. Translating gives CASSRQRGRIWRKKNFSLDTQYF.

This clonotype was picked up a small number of times. The V and J genes are TRBV19 and TRBJ1-5; D is undetermined. Germline V gene data show CDR1 as LNHDA and CDR2 as SQIVND (reference sequence). The ends were cut back, 7 bases at V and 5 bases at J, with 12 bases in the middle. This CDR3 contains 13 residues. DNA of the CDR3: TGTGCCAGTACCTGGGGTAAGGATCAGCCCCAGCATTTT. It is translated as CASTWGKDQPQHF.